The 24 T cell receptor beta chains presented below share a single source sample, sequenced in a study of beta chain features in type 1 diabetes listed by TCRdb under 2018. The protocol used for the library was the immunoSEQ multiplex PCR assay. The entire isolated RNA was reverse transcribed using the High Capacity cDNA Reverse Transcription Kit, and thus expressed TCRB transcripts were sequenced. TCRdb carries this immuneACCESS record with in-frame sequences only. Its versions omit some clonotypes, under half of them owing to an unresolved V gene in the studies checked, with the rest unexplained. Present in this sample are 300,000 to 350,000 clones, around a fifth of which were seen just once. Of the sample, about 0.045% is held by the ten largest clones. The sequenced sample consisted of naive CD4+ T cells from blood. Per the publication, the cell subset or site label means: true naive CD4+ T cells. These receptors were taken from a woman aged 18-29 years in good health.

This sequence joins TRBV7-2 and TRBJ2-5, with TRBD2 matching over 10 bases. The CDR3 sequence is 17 residues long. V lost 0 bases and J lost 2; bases outside the gene matches: 6. CDR1 is SGHTA, CDR2 FQGNSA, per germline. The CDR3 DNA reads as TGTGCCAGCAGCTTAGCACTCCGAGCGGGGGGGCAAGAGACCCAGTACTTC. Its translation is CASSLALRAGGQETQYF. The full variable domain, rest sourced from reference TRBV7-2 and TRBJ2-5, is GAGVSQSPSNKVTEKGKDVELRCDPISGHTALYWYRQSLGQGLEFLIYFQGNSAPDKSGLPSDRFSAERTGGSVSTLTIQRTQQEDSAVYLCASSLALRAGGQETQYFGPGTRLLVL.

The chain is built from TRBV5-1 and TRBJ2-1; tentatively, D is TRBD2 (6 bases). This CDR3 contains 16 residues. Between the trimmed V and J ends, which lost 0 bases and 1 base, there was a span of 11 bases. In germline, CDR1 is SGHRS, CDR2 YFSETQ. Here the CDR3 reads CASSLAPGASYNEQFF. The CDR3 coding sequence is TGCGCCAGCAGCTTGGCCCCGGGAGCATCCTACAATGAGCAGTTCTTC.

The V call is TRBV4-2, the J call TRBJ2-2; 7 bases match TRBD1. From germline, CDR1 is LGHNA and CDR2 YNFKEQ. Trimming took 0 bases from V and 6 from J; bases not matched to a gene: 1. This CDR3 has 14 amino acids. The CDR3 loop is CASSQDTGAGELFF. CDR3 bases: TGTGCCAGCAGCCAAGACACAGGGGCCGGGGAGCTGTTTTTT.

The rearrangement joins TRBV6-5 to TRBJ2-7, with 9 bases aligning to TRBD2. This CDR3 spans 14 amino acids. In germline, CDR1 is MNHEY, CDR2 SVGAGI. The V and J ends lost 4 bases and 0 bases, in that order; junction bases with no gene match: 1. CDR3 DNA: TGTGCCAGCAGTTTGACTAGCGGCTCCTACGAGCAGTACTTC. Translation gives CASSLTSGSYEQYF.

The chain has TRBV14 and TRBJ2-3, with 9 bases matching TRBD1. Trimming at V came to 3 bases and at J to 4 bases, leaving 11 bases not matched to a gene. The CDR3 has 17 residues. From germline, CDR1 is SGHDN and CDR2 FVKESK. In DNA form, the CDR3 reads TGTGCCAGCAGCCATTTGACAGGGGGTCTCGGATCAGATACGCAGTATTTT. It specifies CASSHLTGGLGSDTQYF.

J is TRBJ1-1 and V is TRBV2; no firm D call. Germline CDR1 and CDR2: SNHLY and FYNNEI. Trimming removed 4 bases at V and 6 bases at J, with 12 bases between. The CDR3 loop spans 13 amino acids. The CDR3 loop is CASSVEGGSEAFF. CDR3 sequence (DNA): TGTGCCAGCAGTGTGGAGGGAGGGTCTGAAGCTTTCTTT.

This chain connects TRBV5-4 to TRBJ1-2; weak D call: TRBD1 (5 bases). The germline V gene has CDR1 SGHNT and CDR2 YYREEE (reference sequence). The CDR3 covers 14 residues. V dropped 2 bases and J dropped 4 bases, with 12 bases sitting between them. The CDR3 reads CASSFGHDSYGYTF. In nucleotides, the CDR3 is TGTGCCAGCAGCTTTGGGCATGACAGCTATGGCTACACCTTC.

The chain is built from TRBV11-2 and TRBJ2-3; weak D call: TRBD2 (6 bases). CDR3 size: 15 residues. The V and J ends lost 6 bases and 5 bases respectively, with 18 bases between them. Germline values: CDR1 SGHAT, CDR2 FQNNGV. Written as DNA, the CDR3 is TGTGCCAGCAGACCTCTCCGGGAGCGTGGAGATACGCAGTATTTT. This sequence encodes CASRPLRERGDTQYF.

The sample holds a few counts of this clone. This sequence joins TRBV18 and TRBJ1-1; possibly TRBD1 for D (6 bases). CDR1 is KGHSH and CDR2 is LQKENI in the germline V gene. CDR3 size: 16 residues. V lost 1 base to trimming and J lost 0 bases, with 12 bases between them. The CDR3 is CASSPLEDSMNTEAFF. The CDR3 DNA reads as TGTGCCAGCTCACCACTGGAGGACAGTATGAACACTGAAGCTTTCTTT.

Comments on this clone: Other DNA sequences in this specimen translate into the identical CDR3. The chain uses TRBV5-1 and TRBJ1-5; tentatively, D is TRBD1 (6 bases). From germline, CDR1 is SGHRS and CDR2 YFSETQ. There are 14 residues in the CDR3. The V end was cut by 4 bases, the J end by 2 bases, with 10 bases between. The CDR3: CASSMTGGNQPQHF. For the CDR3, the DNA is TGCGCCAGCAGCATGACAGGAGGCAATCAGCCCCAGCATTTT. Complete variable domain (other parts from reference TRBV5-1 and TRBJ1-5): KAGVTQTPRYLIKTRGQQVTLSCSPISGHRSVSWYQQTPGQGLQFLFEYFSETQRNKGNFPGRFSGRQFSNSRSEMNVSTLELGDSALYLCASSMTGGNQPQHFGDGTRLSIL.

This clone has only a few counts. This chain joins TRBV5-1 and TRBJ2-1, with D maybe TRBD2 (5 bases). CDR3 length: 14 residues. The germline V gene encodes CDR1 SGHRS and CDR2 YFSETQ. The V end was cut by 2 bases, the J end by 6 bases, with 12 bases between. The CDR3: CASSFGESGNEQFF. Written as DNA, the CDR3 is TGCGCCAGCAGCTTTGGGGAGTCAGGCAATGAGCAGTTCTTC. Full variable domain (missing parts from reference TRBV5-1 and TRBJ2-1): KAGVTQTPRYLIKTRGQQVTLSCSPISGHRSVSWYQQTPGQGLQFLFEYFSETQRNKGNFPGRFSGRQFSNSRSEMNVSTLELGDSALYLCASSFGESGNEQFFGPGTRLTVL.

This clone was seen a few times. Other DNA sequences in this specimen translate into the identical CDR3. This chain links TRBV5-1 with TRBJ1-2; TRBD1 aligns across 8 bases. The ends lost 2 bases at V and 4 bases at J; junction bases unmatched: 4. The germline V gene has CDR1 SGHRS and CDR2 YFSETQ. This CDR3 spans 14 amino acids. The CDR3 here is CASSLPDRGYGYTF. DNA of the CDR3: TGCGCCAGCAGCTTACCTGACAGGGGCTATGGCTACACCTTC.

The chain has TRBV7-2 and TRBJ1-1; 8 bases match TRBD1. The V and J ends lost 5 bases and 7 bases, in that order; junction bases with no gene match: 6. CDR1 is SGHTA and CDR2 is FQGNSA in the germline V gene. This CDR3 is 13 amino acids long. The CDR3 loop reads CASSARTGIEAFF. The CDR3 nucleotides are TGTGCCAGCAGCGCCCGGACAGGGATTGAAGCTTTCTTT.

The rearrangement links TRBV11-1 to TRBJ2-3; the D gene is possibly TRBD1 (5 bases). This CDR3 spans 15 amino acids. Germline CDR1 and CDR2: SGHAT and FQDESV (reference sequence). V was pared by 2 bases and J by 2 bases, with 11 bases between. DNA of the CDR3: TGTGCCAGCAGCTTAAACGGCAGGGCCACAGATACGCAGTATTTT. Translation gives CASSLNGRATDTQYF.

The chain links TRBV5-1 to TRBJ1-4, with D perhaps TRBD1 (5 bases). The CDR3 covers 13 residues. CDR1 and CDR2 (germline): SGHRS, YFSETQ. Trimming pared 5 bases from V and 5 bases from J, leaving 10 bases between. This CDR3 is CASRRTSNEKLFF. DNA of the CDR3: TGCGCCAGCAGGAGGACAAGCAATGAAAAACTGTTTTTT.

V usage is TRBV19 and J usage is TRBJ2-7; 12 bases line up with TRBD2. The CDR3 sequence is 15 residues long. The germline V gene has CDR1 LNHDA and CDR2 SQIVND (reference sequence). V lost 3 bases and J lost 4; bases outside the gene matches: 4. CDR3 region: CASSMTSGSTYEQYF. CDR3 nucleotides: TGTGCCAGTAGTATGACTAGCGGGAGTACATACGAGCAGTACTTC.

In this sample, this clone turned up a few times. The chain couples TRBV20-1 to TRBJ1-2, with D unclear. Germline assignment: CDR1 DFQATT and CDR2 SNEGSKA (reference sequence). The V end lost 7 bases, the J end lost 3 bases, and 6 bases lay between the germline ends. The length of the CDR3 is 10 residues. In DNA, the CDR3 is TGCAGTGTCCCCGACTATGGCTACACCTTC. The encoded protein is CSVPDYGYTF.

This chain joins TRBV10-3 and TRBJ2-3; 7 positions agree with TRBD1. Germline trimming cut 4 bases from V and 3 bases from J; bases unmatched to any gene: 7. In germline, CDR1 is ENHRY, CDR2 SYGVKD. This CDR3 comprises 15 residues. The DNA for the CDR3 is TGTGCCATCAGTGCCCGACAGGGTTTGACAGATACGCAGTATTTT. Amino acids: CAISARQGLTDTQYF.

A word on this clone: Sequence at one end of the junction differs from germline and may be a read error. The genes are TRBV9 and TRBJ2-5; D gene uncertain. The CDR3 has 13 amino acids. Germline V CDR1 and CDR2: SGDLS, YYNGEE. The CDR3 nucleotides read TGTGCCAGCAGCGTAGGGGCCGAAGATACCCAGTACTTC. Protein: CASSVGAEDTQYF.

This clone showed up just a few times. In DNA form, the CDR3 reads TGTGCCAGCAGCCCCGGGACATTTGCTTTCTTT. Protein sequence: CASSPGTFAFF. The V call is TRBV25-1, the J call TRBJ1-1; D might be TRBD1 (6 bases). Germline-derived CDR1 and CDR2 are MGHDK and SYGVNS. V lost 6 bases, J lost 11 bases, and 13 bases lay in between. The CDR3 has 11 residues.

The chain has TRBV7-2 and TRBJ2-1; 9 nucleotides match TRBD2. V shed 6 bases and J 5 bases; nucleotides not matched to a gene: 8. Germline V lookup: CDR1 SGHTA, CDR2 FQGNSA. The CDR3 contains 15 residues. The CDR3 nucleotides read TGTGCCAGCAGACGTAATAGCGGGGGAAACAATGAGCAGTTCTTC. Amino acids: CASRRNSGGNNEQFF.

This clone has just a few counts. The chain has TRBV7-3 and TRBJ1-1; tentative D call: TRBD1 (5 bases). Germline assignment: CDR1 SGHTA and CDR2 FQGTGA. The CDR3 runs 14 residues. The V gene lost 5 bases and the J gene lost 1 base, with 11 bases spanning the gap. The CDR3 loop is CASSRATENTEAFF. The CDR3, as DNA: TGTGCCAGCAGCCGAGCGACAGAGAACACTGAAGCTTTCTTT.

This clone was detected a few times. The gene calls are TRBV5-4 and TRBJ2-4, with D hard to call. The CDR3 length is 12 residues. V lost 2 bases and J 3 bases, leaving 3 bases between the germline ends. The germline V gene has CDR1 SGHNT and CDR2 YYREEE (reference sequence). The CDR3 bases are TGTGCCAGCAGCTTTCACAAAAACATTCAGTACTTC. As protein: CASSFHKNIQYF.

This chain connects TRBV9 to TRBJ1-6, with 10 bases aligning to TRBD1. Germline V gene data show CDR1 as SGDLS and CDR2 as YYNGEE. CDR3 size: 14 residues. Unmatched junction bases numbered 5, after V lost 4 bases and J lost 10 bases. The CDR3 spells CASSQGTGVSPLHF. CDR3 DNA: TGTGCCAGCAGCCAAGGGACAGGGGTATCACCCCTCCACTTT. The full variable domain, in which reference TRBV9 and TRBJ1-6 provide the parts outside the CDR3, is DSGVTQTPKHLITATGQRVTLRCSPRSGDLSVYWYQQSLDQGLQFLIQYYNGEERAKGNILERFSAQQFPDLHSELNLSSLELGDSALYFCASSQGTGVSPLHFGNGTRLTVT.